This T cell receptor (beta chain) derives from a study of T-cell memory formation after mild COVID-19. MiXCR, applied by TCRdb to the 5' RACE reads, yields one record per CDR3 protein. Among tens of thousands of distinct CDR3 sequences listed, approximately 25% were seen once. With V trimmed by 4 bases and J by 0 bases, 9 bases remained unmatched. The germline V gene encodes CDR1 MGHRA and CDR2 YSYEKL. The CDR3 totals 16 residues. In its sample, this clonotype was seen a few times. The genes are TRBV4-1 and TRBJ2-7; 7 bases are a match to TRBD2. The sequenced sample consisted of PBMCs or a T cell subset sorted from them (not recorded which). The receptor was isolated from a man between 18 and 29 years old who had mild COVID-19 (a few samples of this study predate the infection). Cell type and time point are not known. As DNA, the CDR3 is TGCGCCAGCAGCCCACAAACCGGGGGGAGCTCCTACGAGCAGTACGTC. Residues: CASSPQTGGSSYEQYV.